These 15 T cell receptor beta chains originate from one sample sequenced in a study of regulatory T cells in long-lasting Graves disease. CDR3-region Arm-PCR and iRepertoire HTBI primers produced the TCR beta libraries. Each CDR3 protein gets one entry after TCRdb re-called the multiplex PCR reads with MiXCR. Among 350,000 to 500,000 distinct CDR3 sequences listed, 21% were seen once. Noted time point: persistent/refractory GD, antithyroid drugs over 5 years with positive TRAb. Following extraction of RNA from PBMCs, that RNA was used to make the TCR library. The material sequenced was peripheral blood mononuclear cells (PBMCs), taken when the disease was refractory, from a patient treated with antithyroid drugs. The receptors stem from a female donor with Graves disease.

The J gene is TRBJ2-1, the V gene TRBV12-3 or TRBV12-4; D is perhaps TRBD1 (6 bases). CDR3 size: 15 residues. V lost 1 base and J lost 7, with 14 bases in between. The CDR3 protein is CASSLGGLRGNEQFF. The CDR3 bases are TGTGCCAGCAGTTTAGGGGGTTTAAGGGGGAATGAGCAGTTCTTC.

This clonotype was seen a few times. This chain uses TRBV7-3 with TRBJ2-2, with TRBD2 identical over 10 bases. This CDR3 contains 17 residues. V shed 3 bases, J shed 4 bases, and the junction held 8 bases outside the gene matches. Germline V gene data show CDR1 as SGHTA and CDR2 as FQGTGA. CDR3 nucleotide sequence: TGTGCCAGCAGCTTTCTAGCGGGAGCTTTAGGCACCGGGGAGCTGTTTTTT. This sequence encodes CASSFLAGALGTGELFF.

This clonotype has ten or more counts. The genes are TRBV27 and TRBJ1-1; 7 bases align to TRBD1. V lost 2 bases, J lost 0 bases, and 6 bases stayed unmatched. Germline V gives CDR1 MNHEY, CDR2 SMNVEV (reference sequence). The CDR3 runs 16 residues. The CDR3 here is CASSLAGQALNTEAFF. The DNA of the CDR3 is TGTGCCAGCAGTTTAGCCGGACAGGCGTTGAACACTGAAGCTTTCTTT.

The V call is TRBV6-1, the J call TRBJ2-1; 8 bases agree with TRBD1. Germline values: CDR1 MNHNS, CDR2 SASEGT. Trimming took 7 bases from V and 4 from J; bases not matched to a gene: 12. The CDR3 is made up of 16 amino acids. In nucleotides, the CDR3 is TGTGCCAGCAACGAAGGCGGGACAGGAGGTTACAATGAGCAGTTCTTC. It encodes CASNEGGTGGYNEQFF.

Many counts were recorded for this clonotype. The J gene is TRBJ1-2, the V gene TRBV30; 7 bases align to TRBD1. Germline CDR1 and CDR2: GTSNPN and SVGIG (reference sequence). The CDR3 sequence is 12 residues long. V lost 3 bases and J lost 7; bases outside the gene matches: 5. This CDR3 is CAWSRQGSGYTF. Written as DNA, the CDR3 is TGTGCCTGGAGCCGACAGGGATCTGGCTACACCTTC.

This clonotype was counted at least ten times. CDR3 sequence: CSARDLARYEQYF. The CDR3 DNA is TGCAGTGCTAGAGATCTAGCGCGGTACGAGCAGTACTTC. The chain couples TRBV20-1 to TRBJ2-7; D is possibly TRBD2 (6 bases). Germline-derived CDR1 and CDR2 are DFQATT and SNEGSKA (reference sequence). V was clipped by 0 bases and J by 4 bases, with 10 bases between them. The CDR3 has 13 amino acids.

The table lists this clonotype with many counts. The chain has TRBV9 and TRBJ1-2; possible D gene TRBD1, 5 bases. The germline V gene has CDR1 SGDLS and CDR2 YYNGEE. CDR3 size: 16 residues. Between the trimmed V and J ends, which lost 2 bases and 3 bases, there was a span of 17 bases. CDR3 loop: CASSVQGDPSDYGYTF. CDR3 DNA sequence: TGTGCCAGCAGCGTCCAGGGTGATCCGTCGGACTATGGCTACACCTTC. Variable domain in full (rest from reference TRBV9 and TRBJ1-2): DSGVTQTPKHLITATGQRVTLRCSPRSGDLSVYWYQQSLDQGLQFLIQYYNGEERAKGNILERFSAQQFPDLHSELNLSSLELGDSALYFCASSVQGDPSDYGYTFGSGTRLTVV.

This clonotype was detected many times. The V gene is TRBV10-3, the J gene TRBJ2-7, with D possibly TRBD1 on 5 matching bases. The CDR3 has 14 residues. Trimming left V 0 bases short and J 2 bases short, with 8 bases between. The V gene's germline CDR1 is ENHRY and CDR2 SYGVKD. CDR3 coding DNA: TGTGCCATCAGTGAGTCCACGACAGCCTACGAGCAGTACTTC. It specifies CAISESTTAYEQYF.

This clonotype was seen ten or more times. This chain's CDR3 is CATSSTGDYEQYF. As DNA, the CDR3 is TGTGCCACCTCCTCGACAGGGGACTACGAGCAGTACTTC. This chain joins TRBV10-3 and TRBJ2-7, with 8 bases lining up with TRBD1. This CDR3 has 13 amino acids. With V trimmed by 10 bases and J by 3 bases, 8 bases remained unmatched. Per the germline V gene, CDR1 is ENHRY and CDR2 is SYGVKD.

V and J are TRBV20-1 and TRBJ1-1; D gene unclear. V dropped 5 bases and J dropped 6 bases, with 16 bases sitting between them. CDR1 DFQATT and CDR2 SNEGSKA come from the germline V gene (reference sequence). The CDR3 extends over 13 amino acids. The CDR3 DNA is TGCAGTGCTCCAGGACTACATGAGGCTGAAGCTTTCTTT. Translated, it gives CSAPGLHEAEAFF.

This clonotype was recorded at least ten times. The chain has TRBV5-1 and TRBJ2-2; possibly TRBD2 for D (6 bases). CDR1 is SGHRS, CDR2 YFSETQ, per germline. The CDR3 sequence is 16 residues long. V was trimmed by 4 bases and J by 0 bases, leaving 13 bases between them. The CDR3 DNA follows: TGCGCCAGCAGCGACCCCTCTAGCGCGAACACCGGGGAGCTGTTTTTT. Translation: CASSDPSSANTGELFF. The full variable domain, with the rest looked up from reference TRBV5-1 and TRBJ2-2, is KAGVTQTPRYLIKTRGQQVTLSCSPISGHRSVSWYQQTPGQGLQFLFEYFSETQRNKGNFPGRFSGRQFSNSRSEMNVSTLELGDSALYLCASSDPSSANTGELFFGEGSRLTVL.

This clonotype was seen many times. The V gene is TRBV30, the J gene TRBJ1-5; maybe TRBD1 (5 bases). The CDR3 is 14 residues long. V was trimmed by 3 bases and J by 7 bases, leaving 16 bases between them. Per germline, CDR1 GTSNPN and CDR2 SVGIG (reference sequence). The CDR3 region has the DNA TGTGCCTGGAGGGGTCAGGGTGCTGGGCAGCCCCAGCATTTT. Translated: CAWRGQGAGQPQHF.

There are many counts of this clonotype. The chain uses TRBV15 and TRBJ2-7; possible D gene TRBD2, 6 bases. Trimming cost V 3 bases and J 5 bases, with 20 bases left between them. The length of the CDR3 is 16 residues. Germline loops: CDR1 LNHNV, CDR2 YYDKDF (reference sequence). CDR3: CATSSHRGGGGHEQYF. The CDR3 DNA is TGTGCCACCAGCAGTCATCGTGGGGGAGGCGGCCACGAGCAGTACTTC. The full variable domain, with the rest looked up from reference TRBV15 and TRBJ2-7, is DAMVIQNPRYQVTQFGKPVTLSCSQTLNHNVMYWYQQKSSQAPKLLFHYYDKDFNNEADTPDNFQSRRPNTSFCFLDIRSPGLGDTAMYLCATSSHRGGGGHEQYFGPGTRLTVT.

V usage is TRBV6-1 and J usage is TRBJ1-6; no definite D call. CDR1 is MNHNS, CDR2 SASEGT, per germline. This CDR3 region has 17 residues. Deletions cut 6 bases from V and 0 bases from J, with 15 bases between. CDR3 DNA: TGTGCCAGCAGCTTCATTCGCGGGGACTCCTATAATTCACCCCTCCACTTT. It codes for CASSFIRGDSYNSPLHF.

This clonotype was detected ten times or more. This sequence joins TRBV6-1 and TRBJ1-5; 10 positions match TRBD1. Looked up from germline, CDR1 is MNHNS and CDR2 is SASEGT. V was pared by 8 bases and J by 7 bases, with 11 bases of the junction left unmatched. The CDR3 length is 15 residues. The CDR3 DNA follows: TGTGCCAGCGATTCGGCGGGACAGGGGCGGCAGCCCCAGCATTTT. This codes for CASDSAGQGRQPQHF.